This TCR beta chain comes out of a study of T cell repertoires in cytomegalovirus infection. The overall study: Public signatures in TCR beta pointed to CMV infection and matching HLA type.

Whole-study results and caveats: Carriage of CMV together with the relevant HLA was identifiable through cumulative public TCR beta family frequency. The ex vivo response showed dominance by HLA-C-restricted CMV-specific TCR beta clonotypes.

TCRdb re-called the reads through MiXCR, storing one row per CDR3 protein. This sample has 480,000 or so distinct CDR3 sequences, with roughly 10% found just once. In its sample, this clonotype was seen many times. Its specificity is unknown. The V gene's germline CDR1 is MNHEY and CDR2 SVGEGT. The CDR3 has 14 amino acids. V lost 2 bases and J 4 bases, leaving 9 bases between the germline ends. This TCR came from a human donor in good health (CMV status not recorded). Some clones in this sample may be carry-over from other donors' samples. Material: PBMCs. The chain carries TRBV6-2 or TRBV6-3 and TRBJ1-5, with a tentative D call TRBD1 (6 bases). CDR3: CASSYMGANQPQHF. Written as DNA, the CDR3 is TGTGCCAGCAGTTACATGGGGGCGAATCAGCCCCAGCATTTT.